This entry is about one TCR beta chain. This beta chain was picked up by a library intended for alpha chains and is off target, so its count carries little meaning. The source of the sample is a study of glioma-infiltrating T cells. The CDR3 consists of 11 residues. V was clipped by 8 bases and J by 8 bases, with 10 bases between them. Amplification of TCR alpha and beta CDR3 regions from RNA used iRepertoire nested multiplex PCR. MiXCR, applied by TCRdb to the multiplex PCR reads, yields one record per CDR3 protein. Of under 4,000 distinct CDR3 sequences listed, 65% to 90% are singletons. This clonotype originated in a human donor with low-grade glioma or glioblastoma, undergoing nonglioma brain surgery, or in good health (not recorded which). The source material was glioma tissue, nonneoplastic brain tissue, or PBMCs (not recorded which). The chain couples TRBV12-3 or TRBV12-4 to TRBJ2-1; D gene uncertain. CDR3 nucleotides: TGTGCCAGCCATACTTCGTATGAGCAGTTCTTC. The encoded protein is CASHTSYEQFF.